This passage covers 2 T cell receptor beta chains from one sample sequenced in a study of CD8 T cells in ankylosing spondylitis (dated by TCRdb to about 2017). The library relied on 5' RACE. This sample was sequenced with an Illumina HiSeq 2500. The raw public reads went through TCRdb reprocessing: fastp at Q25, MiXCR clone calling, in-frame beta chains kept. Merged by CDR3 protein, the rows form single entries marked with the most common genes and DNA. Present in this sample are some 140,000 distinct CDR3 sequences, about 7% of which were seen just once. The top ten clonotypes cover about an eighth of the sample. Sequencing input: blood, either unsorted or a sorted T cell fraction (not recorded which). The receptors derive from a female donor with ankylosing spondylitis or in good health (not recorded which).

This clonotype was found many times. This chain uses TRBV5-1 with TRBJ1-1, with D perhaps matching TRBD1 (5 bases). This CDR3 has 14 amino acids. The germline V gene has CDR1 SGHRS and CDR2 YFSETQ. Deletions cut 3 bases from V and 2 bases from J, with 11 bases between. The CDR3 loop reads CASSSDTPNTEAFF. CDR3 coding DNA: TGCGCCAGCAGCTCGGACACCCCAAACACTGAAGCTTTCTTT.

This rearrangement joins TRBV13 to TRBJ2-2; D perhaps matches TRBD1 (5 bases). This CDR3 is built from 14 residues. V was pared by 5 bases and J by 9 bases, with 16 bases between. Germline V CDR1 and CDR2: PRHDT, FYEKMQ (reference sequence). The CDR3, as DNA: TGTGCCAGCAGCGTGGGGCTCCTCTGCTGGGAGCTGTTTTTT. Its translation: CASSVGLLCWELFF.